A single sample gave rise to the 23 T cell receptor beta chains below, sequenced in a study of blood T cell repertoires in COVID-19. Sequencing used immunoSEQ multiplex PCR; TCRdb keeps in-frame clones, though not all of them. The sample holds around 150,000 clones, 85% seen once. Sequenced: peripheral blood. These receptors all stem from a human donor with acute or convalescent COVID-19. The donor label of this sample is uncertain.

This clone was counted a single time. CDR3 in amino acids: CASSPGPSGLGTDTQYF. In nucleotides, the CDR3 is TGTGCCAGCAGCCCCGGGCCTAGCGGGCTCGGGACAGATACGCAGTATTTT. The chain combines TRBV5-5 with TRBJ2-3, with 8 bases lining up with TRBD2. V trimming: 4 bases; J trimming: 3 bases; junction bases outside the gene matches: 13. CDR1 and CDR2 (germline): SGHKS, YYEKEE (reference sequence). This CDR3 is built from 17 residues.

V gene TRBV10-2 combines with J gene TRBJ2-1, with TRBD2 matching over 12 bases. The CDR3 covers 14 residues. Germline CDR1 and CDR2: WSHSY and SAAADI. The junction had 4 bases not matched to a gene; V was cut back by 8 bases and J by 5 bases. CDR3 residues: CASLTSGGHNEQFF. In nucleotides, the CDR3 is TGCGCCAGCCTGACTAGCGGGGGCCACAATGAGCAGTTCTTC.

This clone was counted a single time. This sequence joins TRBV7-2 and TRBJ1-5; possible D gene TRBD1, 6 bases. CDR1 and CDR2 (germline): SGHTA, FQGNSA. The CDR3 has 17 residues. Between the trimmed V and J ends, which lost 0 bases and 4 bases, there was a span of 16 bases. The CDR3, as DNA: TGTGCCAGCAGCTTAGCGAAGGAACAGGGTAATAATCAGCCCCAGCATTTT. Translated: CASSLAKEQGNNQPQHF.

V and J are TRBV7-3 and TRBJ1-1; 7 bases are a match to TRBD1. The CDR3 has 15 amino acids. J lost 0 bases, V lost 6 bases, and 7 bases had no gene match. Germline values: CDR1 SGHTA, CDR2 FQGTGA. CDR3 protein: CASSFSGGLNTEAFF. As DNA, the CDR3 is TGTGCCAGCAGTTTCTCAGGGGGACTGAACACTGAAGCTTTCTTT.

This sequence joins TRBV30 and TRBJ1-3; TRBD1 matches at 9 bases. The CDR3 contains 18 residues. The trim removed 2 bases at V and 2 bases at J, leaving 13 bases unmatched. Germline V gene data show CDR1 as GTSNPN and CDR2 as SVGIG (reference sequence). The CDR3 loop is CAWSSPGQGPSPGNTIYF. In DNA, the CDR3 is TGTGCCTGGAGTTCTCCGGGACAGGGCCCTTCTCCTGGAAACACCATATATTTT.

V is TRBV15 and J is TRBJ1-1; D is uncertain. Trimming pared 1 base from V and 0 bases from J, leaving 21 bases between. CDR3 size: 19 residues. Germline CDR1 reads LNHNV; CDR2 reads YYDKDF (reference sequence). The DNA for the CDR3 is TGTGCCACCAGCAGAGGAGTGGCGCCCGTGACACTCTTGAACACTGAAGCTTTCTTT. It specifies CATSRGVAPVTLLNTEAFF.

The chain is built from TRBV18 and TRBJ1-5; TRBD1 matches at 7 bases. J lost 4 bases, V lost 1 base, and 7 bases had no gene match. The CDR3 has 16 amino acids. CDR1 is KGHSH and CDR2 is LQKENI in the germline V gene. CDR3 loop: CASSPQGAYGNQPQHF. In DNA, the CDR3 is TGTGCCAGCTCACCACAGGGGGCGTATGGAAATCAGCCCCAGCATTTT.

The chain couples TRBV5-4 to TRBJ1-2; 9 positions agree with TRBD1. Germline lookup yields CDR1 SGHNT and CDR2 YYREEE (reference sequence). The ends lost 5 bases at V and 5 bases at J; junction bases unmatched: 7. CDR3 length equals 14 residues. CDR3 in amino acids: CASRGIGTGYGYTF. CDR3 sequence (DNA): TGTGCCAGCAGGGGGATCGGGACAGGGTATGGCTACACCTTC.

This clone is a singleton in its sample. The chain joins TRBV18 to TRBJ2-7; 8 nucleotides match TRBD1. Germline CDR1 and CDR2: KGHSH and LQKENI. The length of the CDR3 is 15 residues. Germline trimming cut 3 bases from V and 2 bases from J; bases unmatched to any gene: 6. The CDR3 nucleotides read TGTGCCAGCTCACCGGGACAGGTGGGCCCCTACGAGCAGTACTTC. Amino acid sequence: CASSPGQVGPYEQYF.

V gene TRBV30 combines with J gene TRBJ2-1, with TRBD2 as a possible D gene (6 bases). CDR1 GTSNPN and CDR2 SVGIG come from the germline V gene (reference sequence). CDR3 length: 14 amino acids. With 8 bases removed from V and 9 bases from J, the gap between germline ends came to 23 bases. The CDR3 spells CAGPGLSLSGEQFF. CDR3 DNA: TGTGCCGGTCCGGGACTCTCCCTATCGGGTGAGCAGTTCTTC.

V gene TRBV5-5 combines with J gene TRBJ2-2; no firm D call. V shed 3 bases and J shed 0 bases, with 6 bases lying between them. This CDR3 is built from 14 residues. CDR1 is SGHKS and CDR2 is YYEKEE in the germline V gene (reference sequence). This CDR3 is CASSWRTNTGELFF. In DNA, the CDR3 is TGTGCCAGCAGCTGGCGGACGAACACCGGGGAGCTGTTTTTT.

The J gene is TRBJ2-4, the V gene TRBV10-2; the match to TRBD1 covers 9 bases. V was pared by 6 bases and J by 9 bases, with 6 bases of the junction left unmatched. The V gene's germline CDR1 is WSHSY and CDR2 SAAADI. CDR3 length: 13 residues. This CDR3 is CASSGDRVGIQYF. The CDR3 DNA is TGCGCCAGCAGCGGGGACAGGGTCGGCATTCAGTACTTC.

The chain employs TRBV5-4 and TRBJ2-7; 8 nucleotides match TRBD1. The V and J ends lost 4 bases and 4 bases, in that order; junction bases with no gene match: 10. The CDR3 spans 15 residues. Germline V gene lookup returns CDR1 SGHNT and CDR2 YYREEE (reference sequence). This CDR3 is CASSMPQGAPYEQYF. Written as DNA, the CDR3 is TGTGCCAGCAGCATGCCCCAGGGGGCCCCATACGAGCAGTACTTC.

V is TRBV7-2 and J is TRBJ1-5, with TRBD1 matching 7 bases. J gave up 5 bases and V 3 bases, and 7 bases lay outside the gene matches. CDR1 is SGHTA and CDR2 is FQGNSA in the germline V gene. CDR3 size: 15 residues. CDR3 in DNA: TGTGCCAGCAGCTTCGAGACAGGGCCCCATCAGCCCCAGCATTTT. It specifies CASSFETGPHQPQHF.

Only one count was recorded for this clone. The chain has TRBV7-9 and TRBJ1-1; 8 bases fit TRBD1. V lost 7 bases, J lost 8 bases, and 15 bases stayed unmatched. The CDR3 totals 15 residues. CDR1 is SEHNR, CDR2 FQNEAQ, per germline (reference sequence). The chain's CDR3 is CASNMNGQGGTEAFF. The DNA of the CDR3 is TGTGCCAGCAACATGAACGGACAGGGCGGGACAGAAGCTTTCTTT. Variable domain in full (rest from reference TRBV7-9 and TRBJ1-1): DTGVSQNPRHKITKRGQNVTFRCDPISEHNRLYWYRQTLGQGPEFLTYFQNEAQLEKSRLLSDRFSAERPKGSFSTLEIQRTEQGDSAMYLCASNMNGQGGTEAFFGQGTRLTVV.

V is TRBV29-1 and J is TRBJ1-1, with D maybe TRBD1 (5 bases). Deletions cut 1 base from V and 8 bases from J, with 5 bases between. Germline V CDR1 and CDR2: SQVTM, ANQGSEA. The CDR3 totals 10 residues. This chain's CDR3 is CSVEGTEAFF. CDR3 sequence (DNA): TGCAGCGTTGAAGGGACAGAAGCTTTCTTT.

The chain joins TRBV15 to TRBJ2-7, with 8 bases lining up with TRBD1. The CDR3 extends over 16 amino acids. Germline loops: CDR1 LNHNV, CDR2 YYDKDF (reference sequence). The V gene end was trimmed by 0 bases and the J gene end by 4 bases; junction bases not matched to a gene: 8. DNA of the CDR3: TGTGCCACCAGCAGAGAGAGGGCAGGGGGCGGATACGAGCAGTACTTC. This sequence encodes CATSRERAGGGYEQYF.

CDR3 coding DNA: TGCAGCGTTGAACTCGGGGGATCGAACACTGAAGCTTTCTTT. Translation gives CSVELGGSNTEAFF. This chain uses TRBV29-1 with TRBJ1-1, with D possibly matching TRBD1 (5 bases). The CDR3 totals 14 residues. V lost 2 bases to trimming and J lost 1 base, with 11 bases between them. Germline-derived CDR1 and CDR2 are SQVTM and ANQGSEA.

This sequence joins TRBV7-2 and TRBJ2-7; possibly TRBD2 for D (7 bases). This CDR3 spans 13 amino acids. Germline loops: CDR1 SGHTA, CDR2 FQGNSA. Trimming stripped 3 bases from V and 5 bases from J, with 11 bases between. CDR3 region: CASSFRGGDEQYF. CDR3 bases: TGTGCCAGCAGCTTCAGGGGAGGGGACGAGCAGTACTTC.

The genes are TRBV23-1 and TRBJ1-5; D gene unclear. TRBV23-1 belongs to the ORF category, with a function that is uncertain. The CDR3 extends over 13 amino acids. V was trimmed by 0 bases and J by 6 bases, leaving 6 bases between them. CDR3 nucleotides: TGCGCCAGCAGTCAATCGTATGTTCAGCCCCAGCATTTT. It encodes CASSQSYVQPQHF.

The J gene is TRBJ2-3, the V gene TRBV30; TRBD2 aligns across 7 bases. Trimming cost V 2 bases and J 2 bases; bases outside gene matches: 10. There are 16 residues in the CDR3. Germline assignment: CDR1 GTSNPN and CDR2 SVGIG (reference sequence). The CDR3 loop reads CAWSLAASAPTDTQYF. In nucleotides, the CDR3 is TGTGCCTGGAGTCTAGCGGCTAGCGCACCCACAGATACGCAGTATTTT. The whole variable domain, filled in from reference TRBV30 and TRBJ2-3, reads SQTIHQWPATLVQPVGSPLSLECTVEGTSNPNLYWYRQAAGRGLQLLFYSVGIGQISSEVPQNLSASRPQDRQFILSSKKLLLSDSGFYLCAWSLAASAPTDTQYFGPGTRLTVL.

The chain couples TRBV7-9 to TRBJ2-3; 11 nucleotides align to TRBD2. This CDR3 has 18 residues. In germline, CDR1 is SEHNR, CDR2 FQNEAQ (reference sequence). After removal of 5 bases from V and 0 bases from J, the junction contained 10 bases not matched to a gene. CDR3 region: CASSQALAGGTSTDTQYF. The CDR3 coding sequence is TGTGCCAGCAGCCAAGCGCTAGCGGGGGGAACAAGCACAGATACGCAGTATTTT.

The chain uses TRBV15 and TRBJ1-1; D is ambiguous. The CDR3 covers 14 residues. The ends were cut back, 4 bases at V and 3 bases at J, with 12 bases in the middle. Germline V gene data show CDR1 as LNHNV and CDR2 as YYDKDF (reference sequence). This chain's CDR3 is CATSMARGYTEAFF. The DNA for the CDR3 is TGTGCCACCAGCATGGCGCGAGGGTACACTGAAGCTTTCTTT.